The present TCR beta chain was sequenced within a study of blood T cell repertoires in COVID-19. The CDR3 has 14 residues. V lost 6 bases and J lost 5, with 16 bases in between. The germline V gene has CDR1 MNHEY and CDR2 SVGAGI. Sequenced by immunoSEQ multiplex PCR; TCRdb stores in-frame clones only, minus some. The sample contains 150,000 to 200,000 clones, 80% to 90% of which appear only once. Input material: peripheral blood. The sequence was obtained from a man aged 55-75 years with acute or convalescent COVID-19. The gene calls are TRBV6-5 and TRBJ1-1; D is possibly TRBD1 (6 bases). CDR3 nucleotides: TGTGCCAGCAGAAGGGACACCCGAACGACTGAAGCTTTCTTT. It encodes CASRRDTRTTEAFF.